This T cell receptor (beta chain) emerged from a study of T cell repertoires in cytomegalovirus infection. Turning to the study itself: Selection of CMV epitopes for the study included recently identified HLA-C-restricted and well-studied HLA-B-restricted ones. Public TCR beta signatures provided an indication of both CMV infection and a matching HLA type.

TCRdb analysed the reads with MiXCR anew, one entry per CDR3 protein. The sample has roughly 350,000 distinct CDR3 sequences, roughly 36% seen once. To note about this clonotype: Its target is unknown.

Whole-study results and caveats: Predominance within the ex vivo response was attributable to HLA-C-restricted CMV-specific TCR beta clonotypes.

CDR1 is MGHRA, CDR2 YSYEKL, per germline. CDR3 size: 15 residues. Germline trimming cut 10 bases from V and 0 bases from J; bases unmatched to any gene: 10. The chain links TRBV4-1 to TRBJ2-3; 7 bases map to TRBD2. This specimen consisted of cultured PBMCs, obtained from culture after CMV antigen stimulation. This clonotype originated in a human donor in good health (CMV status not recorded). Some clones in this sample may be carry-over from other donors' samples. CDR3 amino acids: CATGWTSSSTDTQYF. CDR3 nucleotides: TGCGCCACCGGGTGGACTAGTTCTAGCACAGATACGCAGTATTTT.